This T cell receptor beta chain was observed in a study of cytomegalovirus exposure and HLA in healthy donors. V was clipped by 0 bases and J by 6 bases, with 9 bases between them. Germline V lookup: CDR1 SGDLS, CDR2 YYNGEE. The CDR3 has 13 amino acids. Using immunoSEQ multiplex PCR, the repertoire was profiled, and TCRdb retains in-frame clones only, with some absent. The repertoire holds about 110,000 clones, about 88% seen once, with 2% to 2.5% in the top ten. This clone was found once. Material: PBMCs. This clonotype was sampled from a woman aged 18 to 35 in good health and CMV-seronegative. The chain employs TRBV9 and TRBJ2-5; no clear D. The chain's CDR3 is CASSVAPLQTQYF. CDR3 nucleotide sequence: TGTGCCAGCAGCGTAGCCCCCCTTCAGACCCAGTACTTC.